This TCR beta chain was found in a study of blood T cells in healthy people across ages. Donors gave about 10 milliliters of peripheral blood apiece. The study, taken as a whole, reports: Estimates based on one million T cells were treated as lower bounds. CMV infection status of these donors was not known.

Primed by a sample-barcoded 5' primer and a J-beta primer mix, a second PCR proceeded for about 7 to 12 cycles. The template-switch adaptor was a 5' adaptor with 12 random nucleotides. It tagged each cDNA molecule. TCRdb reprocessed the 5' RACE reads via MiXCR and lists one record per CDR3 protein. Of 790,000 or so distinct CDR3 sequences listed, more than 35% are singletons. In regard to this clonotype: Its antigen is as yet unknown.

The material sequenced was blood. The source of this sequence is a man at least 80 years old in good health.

CDR3 amino acids: CASSQDPPHDIQYF. CDR3 in DNA: TGCGCCAGCAGCCAAGATCCCCCGCATGACATTCAGTACTTC. The V gene is TRBV4-3, the J gene TRBJ2-4; D is undetermined. The CDR3 covers 14 residues. V lost 0 bases to trimming and J lost 8 bases, with 11 bases between them. Germline assignment: CDR1 LGHNA and CDR2 YSLEER.